This is a list of T cell receptor beta chains from one sample in a study of T cells in Graves' hyperthyroidism and ophthalmopathy. TCRdb ran MiXCR on the multiplex PCR reads and lists one entry per CDR3 protein. In the table there are approximately 690,000 distinct CDR3 sequences, more than 12% of which are singletons. The material sequenced was blood. These receptor sequences come from a woman between 45 and 65 years old with Graves' ophthalmopathy. Each CDR3 is given with its conserved first and last residue. D genes are given only for firm matches. Some rows mark clone size as missing; the rest say once, few, many or name a class of expanded clone.

d_gene: TRBD1; abundance: many; j_gene: TRBJ2-1; v_gene: TRBV28; CDR3aa: CASSSPNRGIYNEQFF; CDR3nt: TGTGCCAGCAGTTCCCCCAACAGGGGGATCTACAATGAGCAGTTCTTC
d_gene: NA; abundance: many; j_gene: TRBJ2-1; v_gene: TRBV14; CDR3aa: CASSAPRGIPYNEQFF; CDR3nt: TGTGCCAGCAGCGCGCCCCGAGGTATTCCCTACAATGAGCAGTTCTTC
d_gene: TRBD1; abundance: NA; j_gene: TRBJ1-4; v_gene: TRBV20-1; CDR3aa: CSASGTGTEKLFF; CDR3nt: TGCAGTGCTAGTGGGACAGGGACCGAAAAACTGTTTTTT
d_gene: NA; abundance: few; j_gene: TRBJ1-6; v_gene: TRBV7-9; CDR3aa: CASGQYNSPLHF; CDR3nt: TGTGCCAGCGGACAGTATAATTCACCCCTCCACTTT
d_gene: TRBD1; abundance: many; j_gene: TRBJ1-4; v_gene: TRBV7-2; CDR3aa: CASSSDRRKLFF; CDR3nt: TGTGCCAGCAGCTCGGACAGGCGGAAACTGTTTTTT
d_gene: NA; abundance: NA; j_gene: TRBJ1-2; v_gene: TRBV14; CDR3aa: CASSQVPGQSNYGYTF; CDR3nt: TGTGCCAGCAGCCAAGTACCTGGACAGTCTAACTATGGCTACACCTTC
d_gene: TRBD2; abundance: few; j_gene: TRBJ2-3; v_gene: TRBV11-2; CDR3aa: CASSSSPGLAGAQYF; CDR3nt: TGTGCCAGCAGCTCAAGTCCGGGACTAGCGGGAGCGCAGTATTTT
d_gene: TRBD1; abundance: many; j_gene: TRBJ2-7; v_gene: TRBV7-2; CDR3aa: CASTLRGGGQGGEQYF; CDR3nt: TGTGCCAGCACCCTCAGGGGCGGGGGACAGGGTGGTGAGCAGTACTTC
d_gene: TRBD2; abundance: NA; j_gene: TRBJ2-1; v_gene: TRBV14; CDR3aa: CASSHAIAGEQFF; CDR3nt: TGTGCCAGCAGCCACGCAATAGCGGGTGAGCAGTTCTTC
d_gene: TRBD2; abundance: NA; j_gene: TRBJ2-7; v_gene: TRBV10-3; CDR3aa: CAISERLADSYEQYF; CDR3nt: TGTGCCATCAGTGAAAGACTAGCTGACTCCTACGAGCAGTACTTC
d_gene: NA; abundance: NA; j_gene: TRBJ2-7; v_gene: TRBV25-1; CDR3aa: CASSESPPAYEQYF; CDR3nt: TGTGCCAGCAGTGAATCACCTCCAGCCTACGAGCAGTACTTC
d_gene: TRBD2; abundance: many; j_gene: TRBJ2-7; v_gene: TRBV6-2/TRBV6-3; CDR3aa: CASRRTSGAYEQYF; CDR3nt: TGTGCCAGCAGAAGAACTAGCGGTGCCTACGAGCAGTACTTC
d_gene: TRBD2; abundance: many; j_gene: TRBJ2-1; v_gene: TRBV18; CDR3aa: CASSPPGASGIYNEQFF; CDR3nt: TGTGCCAGCTCACCACCGGGGGCTAGCGGGATCTACAATGAGCAGTTCTTC
d_gene: NA; abundance: NA; j_gene: TRBJ2-2; v_gene: TRBV20-1; CDR3aa: CSARGGFDTGELFF; CDR3nt: TGCAGTGCTAGAGGAGGGTTTGACACCGGGGAGCTGTTTTTT
d_gene: NA; abundance: many; j_gene: TRBJ2-7; v_gene: TRBV5-1; CDR3aa: CASSLVGGPAEQYF; CDR3nt: TGCGCCAGCAGCTTGGTAGGAGGGCCTGCCGAGCAGTACTTC
d_gene: TRBD2; abundance: many; j_gene: TRBJ2-7; v_gene: TRBV20-1; CDR3aa: CSASLFVFRTSGKPRSYEQYF; CDR3nt: TGCAGTGCTAGCCTTTTTGTGTTTAGGACTAGCGGGAAACCCAGGTCCTACGAGCAGTACTTC
d_gene: TRBD1; abundance: NA; j_gene: TRBJ2-7; v_gene: TRBV25-1; CDR3aa: CASGKRGLEQYF; CDR3nt: TGTGCCAGCGGGAAAAGGGGGCTTGAGCAGTACTTC
d_gene: NA; abundance: many; j_gene: TRBJ2-7; v_gene: TRBV6-2/TRBV6-3; CDR3aa: CASSSGFSLYEQYF; CDR3nt: TGTGCCAGCAGTTCCGGGTTTTCGCTCTACGAGCAGTACTTC
d_gene: TRBD1; abundance: few; j_gene: TRBJ2-4; v_gene: TRBV5-4; CDR3aa: CASSLPGQGIAKNIQYF; CDR3nt: TGTGCCAGCAGCTTACCGGGACAGGGAATAGCCAAAAACATTCAGTACTTC
d_gene: TRBD2; abundance: many; j_gene: TRBJ2-7; v_gene: TRBV20-1; CDR3aa: CSARDPSGGTYEQYF; CDR3nt: TGCAGTGCTAGAGACCCCAGCGGGGGGACCTACGAGCAGTACTTC
d_gene: TRBD2; abundance: many; j_gene: TRBJ2-1; v_gene: TRBV20-1; CDR3aa: CSALTSGSAYNEQFF; CDR3nt: TGCAGTGCCCTAACTAGCGGGAGTGCTTACAATGAGCAGTTCTTC
d_gene: TRBD2; abundance: many; j_gene: TRBJ2-1; v_gene: TRBV7-9; CDR3aa: CASSTRLAGSRNEQFF; CDR3nt: TGTGCCAGCAGCACCCGACTAGCGGGAAGTCGCAATGAGCAGTTCTTC
d_gene: TRBD2; abundance: NA; j_gene: TRBJ2-2; v_gene: TRBV28; CDR3aa: CASSSPGLAGVSTGELFF; CDR3nt: TGTGCCAGCAGTTCCCCGGGACTAGCGGGAGTGTCCACCGGGGAGCTGTTTTTT
d_gene: TRBD2; abundance: few; j_gene: TRBJ2-3; v_gene: TRBV9; CDR3aa: CASSRKGLAVTDTQYF; CDR3nt: TGTGCCAGCAGCAGAAAGGGACTAGCGGTCACAGATACGCAGTATTTT
d_gene: NA; abundance: many; j_gene: TRBJ2-3; v_gene: TRBV4-3; CDR3aa: CASSQDLASADTQYF; CDR3nt: TGCGCCAGCAGCCAAGATCTCGCTAGTGCAGATACGCAGTATTTT
d_gene: NA; abundance: many; j_gene: TRBJ1-6; v_gene: TRBV4-2; CDR3aa: CASSQEGNSRGSPLHF; CDR3nt: TGTGCCAGCAGCCAAGAGGGGAACAGCCGGGGGTCACCCCTCCACTTT
d_gene: NA; abundance: many; j_gene: TRBJ2-7; v_gene: TRBV2; CDR3aa: CAIGENNYEQYF; CDR3nt: TGTGCCATCGGAGAGAATAACTACGAGCAGTACTTC
d_gene: TRBD2; abundance: many; j_gene: TRBJ2-1; v_gene: TRBV10-3; CDR3aa: CAISAPGLASYNEQFF; CDR3nt: TGTGCCATCAGTGCCCCGGGACTAGCTTCCTACAATGAGCAGTTCTTC
d_gene: TRBD1; abundance: few; j_gene: TRBJ1-5; v_gene: TRBV6-2/TRBV6-3; CDR3aa: CASSYPQGGRNQPQHF; CDR3nt: TGTGCCAGCAGTTATCCCCAGGGGGGACGAAATCAGCCCCAGCATTTT
d_gene: NA; abundance: many; j_gene: TRBJ1-5; v_gene: TRBV6-2/TRBV6-3; CDR3aa: CASSPGGHSNQPQHF; CDR3nt: TGTGCCAGCAGTCCAGGCGGGCATAGCAATCAGCCCCAGCATTTT
d_gene: TRBD2; abundance: few; j_gene: TRBJ2-2; v_gene: TRBV15; CDR3aa: CATSTLAGGALSTGELFF; CDR3nt: TGTGCCACCAGCACACTAGCGGGAGGGGCTTTGAGCACCGGGGAGCTGTTTTTT
d_gene: NA; abundance: NA; j_gene: TRBJ1-2; v_gene: TRBV20-1; CDR3aa: CSARGLQGIPYGYTF; CDR3nt: TGCAGTGCTAGAGGTCTACAGGGAATCCCCTATGGCTACACCTTC
d_gene: TRBD2; abundance: NA; j_gene: TRBJ2-5; v_gene: TRBV19; CDR3aa: CASSPGLAGKGETQYF; CDR3nt: TGTGCCAGTAGTCCGGGACTAGCGGGAAAGGGAGAGACCCAGTACTTC
d_gene: TRBD2; abundance: many; j_gene: TRBJ2-5; v_gene: TRBV28; CDR3aa: CASSSPRLAGGETQYF; CDR3nt: TGTGCCAGCAGTTCGCCGCGACTAGCGGGAGGGGAGACCCAGTACTTC
d_gene: NA; abundance: NA; j_gene: TRBJ2-7; v_gene: TRBV27; CDR3aa: CASSLYVGSYEQYF; CDR3nt: TGTGCCAGCAGTTTATACGTTGGATCCTACGAGCAGTACTTC
d_gene: NA; abundance: few; j_gene: TRBJ2-7; v_gene: TRBV15; CDR3aa: CATSTVLGASDSYEQYF; CDR3nt: TGTGCCACCAGCACAGTCTTGGGGGCTAGCGACTCCTACGAGCAGTACTTC
d_gene: NA; abundance: NA; j_gene: TRBJ2-7; v_gene: TRBV4-2; CDR3aa: CASSREQGTYEQYF; CDR3nt: TGTGCCAGCAGCCGAGAACAGGGTACCTACGAGCAGTACTTC
d_gene: NA; abundance: NA; j_gene: TRBJ1-6; v_gene: TRBV6-2/TRBV6-3; CDR3aa: CASSPNPGPERSPLHF; CDR3nt: TGTGCCAGCAGCCCGAACCCCGGACCGGAGAGGTCACCCCTCCACTTT
d_gene: NA; abundance: many; j_gene: TRBJ1-2; v_gene: TRBV6-1; CDR3aa: CASSEGPIREGYTF; CDR3nt: TGTGCCAGCAGTGAAGGACCGATTAGAGAGGGCTACACCTTC
d_gene: NA; abundance: few; j_gene: TRBJ2-7; v_gene: TRBV14; CDR3aa: CASSQSLSEGEQYF; CDR3nt: TGTGCCAGCAGCCAATCCCTATCTGAAGGGGAGCAGTACTTC
d_gene: NA; abundance: many; j_gene: TRBJ2-3; v_gene: TRBV24-1; CDR3aa: CATSDPLTGKGTDTQYF; CDR3nt: TGTGCCACCAGTGACCCCCTGACAGGAAAGGGTACAGATACGCAGTATTTT
d_gene: TRBD1; abundance: many; j_gene: TRBJ1-5; v_gene: TRBV2; CDR3aa: CASRRTGFNQPQHF; CDR3nt: TGTGCCAGCAGACGGACAGGGTTCAATCAGCCCCAGCATTTT
d_gene: NA; abundance: many; j_gene: TRBJ2-1; v_gene: TRBV18; CDR3aa: CASSPDETNRDEQFF; CDR3nt: TGTGCCAGCTCACCGGACGAAACGAACCGCGATGAGCAGTTCTTC
d_gene: NA; abundance: many; j_gene: TRBJ1-2; v_gene: TRBV20-1; CDR3aa: CSARFRAPQVSLYGYTF; CDR3nt: TGCAGTGCTAGATTCCGAGCGCCTCAGGTCTCCCTCTATGGCTACACCTTC
d_gene: NA; abundance: few; j_gene: TRBJ2-7; v_gene: TRBV7-9; CDR3aa: CASSSANPYEQYF; CDR3nt: TGTGCCAGCAGCTCTGCAAACCCCTACGAGCAGTACTTC
d_gene: NA; abundance: many; j_gene: TRBJ2-1; v_gene: TRBV9; CDR3aa: CASSVGLAGYNEQFF; CDR3nt: TGTGCCAGCAGTGTTGGACTCGCAGGCTACAATGAGCAGTTCTTC
d_gene: NA; abundance: many; j_gene: TRBJ2-7; v_gene: TRBV30; CDR3aa: CAWSKGGDEQYF; CDR3nt: TGTGCCTGGTCGAAAGGGGGGGACGAGCAGTACTTC
d_gene: NA; abundance: few; j_gene: TRBJ2-7; v_gene: TRBV6-2/TRBV6-3; CDR3aa: CASSEHLTGSYEQYF; CDR3nt: TGTGCCAGCAGCGAACACTTAACCGGATCCTACGAGCAGTACTTC
d_gene: TRBD2; abundance: many; j_gene: TRBJ2-1; v_gene: TRBV28; CDR3aa: CASSGSSAGTSVYEQFF; CDR3nt: TGTGCCAGCAGCGGATCCTCGGCGGGGACTAGCGTTTATGAGCAGTTCTTC
d_gene: TRBD2; abundance: many; j_gene: TRBJ2-5; v_gene: TRBV20-1; CDR3aa: CSARDASGNLGGYQETQYF; CDR3nt: TGCAGTGCTAGGGATGCTAGCGGGAATTTGGGCGGATACCAAGAGACCCAGTACTTC
d_gene: TRBD1; abundance: many; j_gene: TRBJ2-7; v_gene: TRBV9; CDR3aa: CASSSNDRGDEQYF; CDR3nt: TGTGCCAGCAGCAGCAACGACAGGGGCGACGAGCAGTACTTC
d_gene: NA; abundance: many; j_gene: TRBJ1-5; v_gene: TRBV5-1; CDR3aa: CASSPSGFSNQPQHF; CDR3nt: TGCGCCAGCAGCCCTTCAGGGTTTAGCAATCAGCCCCAGCATTTT
d_gene: TRBD2; abundance: few; j_gene: TRBJ2-7; v_gene: TRBV11-2; CDR3aa: CASSLGLAGAVYEQYF; CDR3nt: TGTGCCAGCAGCTTAGGACTAGCGGGAGCCGTGTACGAGCAGTACTTC
d_gene: NA; abundance: NA; j_gene: TRBJ2-7; v_gene: TRBV27; CDR3aa: CASSPWIAPYEQYF; CDR3nt: TGTGCCAGCAGTCCTTGGATAGCGCCCTACGAGCAGTACTTC